The clone carrying this T cell receptor (beta chain) was detected ten times or more. Its antigen remains unknown. The data derive from a study of human T cells and chemical hapten exposure. Across the study: How much TCR each sample yielded varied, mostly because pooled library volumes differed slightly. General study results and limits: High-frequency TCRs, those above 1 in 1000, stayed the same after DPC sensitization.

Time point indicated: healthy volunteer bleed at 2 weeks. Sequencing started from total RNA isolated from unfractionated whole blood. What the library attached to individual cDNA molecules were unique molecular identifiers. Source study methods: Sample TCR totals centred on a median of around 96,000, ranging about 23,224 to 700,000. TCRdb re-analysed the RACE reads in MiXCR, keeping a single row per CDR3 protein. TCRdb, rather than the study authors, made the V and J calls. The data show over 45,000 distinct CDR3 sequences, about 4.5% seen once. The germline V gene has CDR1 SGHRS and CDR2 YFSETQ. This CDR3 contains 17 residues. With 4 bases removed from V and 0 bases from J, the gap between germline ends came to 16 bases.

V and J are TRBV5-1 and TRBJ1-4, with D unresolved. The sample comprised whole blood. The TCR was taken from a female donor in good health. Some clones in this sample may be carry-over from other donors' samples. The CDR3, as DNA: TGCGCCAGCAGCCCCAGCGGCACAAAGACAACTAATGAAAAACTGTTTTTT. It translates to CASSPSGTKTTNEKLFF.